The 25 T cell receptor beta chains below were found in one sample sequenced in a study of T-cell reconstitution after alpha-beta-depleted transplantation in children. The TCRbeta library was prepared with unique molecular identifiers. TCRdb analysed the PCR reads with MiXCR anew, one entry per CDR3 protein. This sample yields approximately 490,000 distinct CDR3 sequences, of which under 12% are seen a single time; 2% to 2.5% belongs to the top ten. This material consisted of PBMCs, taken before TCRalphabeta/CD19-depleted stem cell transplant. These receptors all stem from a child aged 2-15 years with inherited bone marrow failure, due to receive a stem cell transplant.

The table lists this clonotype with many counts. The chain is built from TRBV20-1 and TRBJ2-3; 7 bases are a match to TRBD2. There are 16 residues in the CDR3. Germline V gene sequence: CDR1 DFQATT, CDR2 SNEGSKA (reference sequence). The ends lost 5 bases at V and 2 bases at J; junction bases unmatched: 13. This chain's CDR3 is CSARPHFAGDTDTQYF. The CDR3 coding sequence is TGCAGTGCTCGACCCCACTTCGCGGGAGACACAGATACGCAGTATTTT.

The CDR3: CASSLERLRGYEQYF. Written as DNA, the CDR3 is TGTGCCAGCAGCTTAGAGCGGCTCCGAGGGTACGAGCAGTACTTC. This chain joins TRBV7-2 and TRBJ2-7; D possibly corresponds to TRBD2 (5 bases). With 1 base removed from V and 4 bases from J, the gap between germline ends came to 14 bases. The CDR3 runs 15 residues. CDR1 is SGHTA and CDR2 is FQGNSA in the germline V gene.

This clonotype was found many times. This sequence joins TRBV12-3 or TRBV12-4 and TRBJ2-2, with D unresolved. Trimming shortened V by 5 bases and J by 6 bases, and 4 bases separated the two germline ends. The CDR3 runs 11 residues. The CDR3 bases are TGTGCCAGCAGTCATGCCGGGGAGCTGTTTTTT. Protein: CASSHAGELFF.

This clonotype was detected many times. In nucleotides, the CDR3 is TGTGCCAGCAGCCCAGGGGAGGCGGACACTGAAGCTTTCTTT. Its protein is CASSPGEADTEAFF. The rearrangement uses TRBV12-3 or TRBV12-4 and TRBJ1-1, with D tentatively TRBD1 (6 bases). This CDR3 contains 14 residues. Deletions cut 6 bases from V and 3 bases from J, with 14 bases between.

This clonotype appeared many times. The chain carries TRBV20-1 and TRBJ2-1; the match to TRBD2 covers 9 bases. The CDR3 has 15 residues. Germline V CDR1 and CDR2: DFQATT, SNEGSKA (reference sequence). V shed 0 bases and J 8 bases; nucleotides not matched to a gene: 8. For the CDR3, the DNA is TGCAGTGCTAGAGATCCGGGCGGGAGGGCCGATGAGCAGTTCTTC. This encodes CSARDPGGRADEQFF.

This clonotype has a count of ten or more. V gene TRBV28 combines with J gene TRBJ1-1; no reliable D call. Germline V gives CDR1 MDHEN, CDR2 SYDVKM. The V and J ends lost 4 bases and 5 bases respectively, with 5 bases between them. The CDR3 consists of 11 residues. CDR3 DNA: TGTGCCAGCAGTTCGTTGACTGAAGCTTTCTTT. Its protein product is CASSSLTEAFF. The full variable domain, its missing parts supplied by reference TRBV28 and TRBJ1-1, is DVKVTQSSRYLVKRTGEKVFLECVQDMDHENMFWYRQDPGLGLRLIYFSYDVKMKEKGDIPEGYSVSREKKERFSLILESASTNQTSMYLCASSSLTEAFFGQGTRLTVV.

In this sample, this clonotype turned up many times. V gene TRBV29-1 combines with J gene TRBJ2-7, with TRBD1 identical over 9 bases. The CDR3 sequence is 15 residues long. Germline loops: CDR1 SQVTM, CDR2 ANQGSEA. V dropped 0 bases and J dropped 3; count of bases not matched to a gene: 6. This CDR3 is CSVEEPRDRVYEQYF. The CDR3 DNA follows: TGCAGCGTTGAAGAGCCCCGGGACAGGGTCTACGAGCAGTACTTC.

Many counts were recorded for this clonotype. The chain employs TRBV28 and TRBJ2-7; D may be TRBD1 or TRBD2 (5 bases each). The V end lost 7 bases, the J end lost 4 bases, and 26 bases lay between the germline ends. CDR1 is MDHEN, CDR2 SYDVKM, per germline. The CDR3 runs to 17 residues. Here the CDR3 DNA reads TGTGCCAGCACCCTGGGTCATTCCGGGACGGTCGTTTACGAGCAGTACTTC. It yields the protein CASTLGHSGTVVYEQYF. Variable domain in full (rest from reference TRBV28 and TRBJ2-7): DVKVTQSSRYLVKRTGEKVFLECVQDMDHENMFWYRQDPGLGLRLIYFSYDVKMKEKGDIPEGYSVSREKKERFSLILESASTNQTSMYLCASTLGHSGTVVYEQYFGPGTRLTVT.

This clonotype was observed at least ten times. The rearrangement uses TRBV30 and TRBJ1-4, with a weak D call TRBD1 (5 bases). V lost 4 bases, J lost 8 bases, and 14 bases lay in between. The CDR3 consists of 13 residues. CDR1 is GTSNPN, CDR2 SVGIG, per germline (reference sequence). CDR3 region: CAWTGRVGEKLFF. CDR3 sequence (DNA): TGTGCCTGGACGGGCAGGGTGGGCGAAAAACTGTTTTTT.

This clonotype was recorded at least ten times. This chain connects TRBV12-3 or TRBV12-4 to TRBJ2-5; D unresolved. There are 13 residues in the CDR3. V shed 2 bases and J shed 5 bases, with 9 bases lying between them. The CDR3 protein is CASSLKPQETQYF. DNA of the CDR3: TGTGCCAGCAGTTTAAAGCCCCAGGAGACCCAGTACTTC.

The V call is TRBV4-1, the J call TRBJ2-4; 7 bases map to TRBD2. Germline loops: CDR1 MGHRA, CDR2 YSYEKL. J gave up 9 bases and V 2 bases, and 7 bases lay outside the gene matches. The CDR3 length is 14 residues. The DNA of the CDR3 is TGCGCCAGCAGCCAAAGCGGGGCCGGCCCCATTCAGTACTTC. It specifies CASSQSGAGPIQYF.

This clonotype was picked up many times. The V call is TRBV7-9, the J call TRBJ2-1; D remains ambiguous. V dropped 1 base and J dropped 8 bases, with 9 bases sitting between them. CDR1 is SEHNR, CDR2 FQNEAQ, per germline (reference sequence). The CDR3 length is 13 residues. The chain's CDR3 is CASSLEAADEQFF. The CDR3 region has the DNA TGTGCCAGCAGCTTAGAGGCGGCCGATGAGCAGTTCTTC. Complete variable domain (other parts from reference TRBV7-9 and TRBJ2-1): DTGVSQNPRHKITKRGQNVTFRCDPISEHNRLYWYRQTLGQGPEFLTYFQNEAQLEKSRLLSDRFSAERPKGSFSTLEIQRTEQGDSAMYLCASSLEAADEQFFGPGTRLTVL.

This clonotype occurred many times. The CDR3 sequence is CASGDQGVHYNEQFF. In DNA, the CDR3 is TGTGCCAGCGGAGATCAGGGGGTCCATTACAATGAGCAGTTCTTC. The chain joins TRBV25-1 to TRBJ2-1, with TRBD1 identical over 7 bases. Germline loops: CDR1 MGHDK, CDR2 SYGVNS. The CDR3 covers 15 residues. Trimming removed 8 bases from V and 4 bases from J; junction bases left unmatched: 11. The whole variable domain, filled in from reference TRBV25-1 and TRBJ2-1, reads EADIYQTPRYLVIGTGKKITLECSQTMGHDKMYWYQQDPGMELHLIHYSYGVNSTEKGDLSSESTVSRIRTEHFPLTLESARPSHTSQYLCASGDQGVHYNEQFFGPGTRLTVL.

This rearrangement joins TRBV7-2 to TRBJ2-5, with 9 positions matching TRBD1. The CDR3 extends over 14 amino acids. Germline V gene sequence: CDR1 SGHTA, CDR2 FQGNSA. With V trimmed by 4 bases and J by 4 bases, 4 bases remained unmatched. Here the CDR3 reads CASSSRTGAETQYF. The CDR3 DNA reads as TGTGCCAGCAGCTCCCGGACAGGGGCAGAGACCCAGTACTTC.

In this sample, this clonotype turned up many times. The J gene is TRBJ2-3, the V gene TRBV27; 10 nucleotides match TRBD2. The CDR3 consists of 16 residues. J lost 6 bases, V lost 0 bases, and 6 bases had no gene match. Germline V gene data show CDR1 as MNHEY and CDR2 as SMNVEV (reference sequence). CDR3 sequence (DNA): TGTGCCAGCAGTTTATCGGCTAGCGGGAGTCTGGATACGCAGTATTTT. It is translated as CASSLSASGSLDTQYF.

This clonotype was seen ten or more times. The chain combines TRBV29-1 with TRBJ2-3, with TRBD2 matching over 7 bases. The CDR3 covers 13 residues. Germline trimming cut 8 bases from V and 5 bases from J; bases unmatched to any gene: 10. CDR1 is SQVTM, CDR2 ANQGSEA, per germline. The CDR3 is CSSKGREIDTQYF. The CDR3 bases are TGCAGCTCCAAAGGGCGGGAGATAGATACGCAGTATTTT.

The J gene is TRBJ2-4, the V gene TRBV20-1; D not certain. V lost 3 bases and J lost 4, with 10 bases in between. The germline gives CDR1 DFQATT, CDR2 SNEGSKA (reference sequence). The CDR3 contains 13 residues. CDR3 region: CSASLGSKNIQYF. The DNA for the CDR3 is TGCAGTGCTAGTTTAGGGTCAAAAAACATTCAGTACTTC.

Note on this clonotype: This clone may be a read error of a much larger clone one base away. The chain uses TRBV7-2 and TRBJ2-3; D perhaps matches TRBD2 (6 bases). The CDR3 covers 14 residues. CDR1 is SGHTA, CDR2 FQGNSA, per germline. Here the CDR3 reads CASGLLAQPRTQYF. DNA for the CDR3: TGTGCCAGCGGCTTACTAGCCCAACCCCGTACGCAGTATTTT.

This clonotype was detected many times. The V gene is TRBV12-3 or TRBV12-4, the J gene TRBJ2-1, with TRBD2 matching 8 bases. The CDR3 has 15 residues. V gave up 7 bases and J gave up 1 base; unmatched junction bases: 6. The CDR3: CASTPLAGSYNEQFF. CDR3 sequence (DNA): TGTGCCAGCACTCCTCTAGCGGGTTCCTACAATGAGCAGTTCTTC.

This clonotype came up many times. This rearrangement joins TRBV7-9 to TRBJ2-5, with D perhaps TRBD2 (5 bases). V lost 1 base to trimming and J lost 5 bases, with 8 bases between them. The CDR3 is made up of 13 amino acids. Germline lookup yields CDR1 SEHNR and CDR2 FQNEAQ (reference sequence). The CDR3 loop is CASSLGSAETQYF. The CDR3 DNA reads TGTGCCAGCAGCTTAGGTAGCGCTGAGACCCAGTACTTC.

This clonotype appeared many times. V usage is TRBV24-1 and J usage is TRBJ2-5, with D perhaps matching TRBD1 (6 bases). V lost 4 bases and J 4 bases, leaving 9 bases between the germline ends. CDR1 KGHDR and CDR2 SFDVKD come from the germline V gene. CDR3 length: 13 residues. The chain's CDR3 is CATSEPGAETQYF. In nucleotides, the CDR3 is TGTGCCACCAGTGAGCCAGGGGCAGAGACCCAGTACTTC.

This clonotype was observed a few times. The V gene is TRBV28, the J gene TRBJ1-1; 7 nucleotides line up with TRBD1. Germline V gene data show CDR1 as MDHEN and CDR2 as SYDVKM. This CDR3 region has 15 residues. Losses at the gene ends were 4 bases for V and 1 base for J; bases not matched to a gene: 6. The CDR3 region is CASSSDRERNTEAFF. CDR3 sequence (DNA): TGTGCCAGCAGTTCCGACAGGGAGCGGAACACTGAAGCTTTCTTT.

This clonotype was observed a few times. The chain is built from TRBV7-6 and TRBJ2-5; D remains unclear. Germline assignment: CDR1 SGHVS and CDR2 FNYEAQ. The CDR3 totals 15 residues. V was cut by 0 bases and J by 0 bases, with 8 bases left in between. CDR3 in amino acids: CASSLAPEYQETQYF. Here the CDR3 DNA reads TGTGCCAGCAGCTTAGCTCCGGAGTACCAAGAGACCCAGTACTTC.

This clonotype appeared many times. This chain connects TRBV12-3 or TRBV12-4 to TRBJ2-3; TRBD1 aligns across 7 bases. This CDR3 spans 16 amino acids. Trimming at V came to 5 bases and at J to 0 bases, leaving 8 bases not matched to a gene. The CDR3 coding sequence is TGTGCCAGCAGTCCCATCGAGGGGGCGAGCACAGATACGCAGTATTTT. It codes for CASSPIEGASTDTQYF.

In its sample, this clonotype was seen many times. V gene TRBV7-9 combines with J gene TRBJ2-2; TRBD1 might be the D (6 bases). The V gene lost 5 bases and the J gene lost 6 bases, with 19 bases spanning the gap. Germline V gives CDR1 SEHNR, CDR2 FQNEAQ (reference sequence). CDR3 size: 16 residues. The CDR3 nucleotides are TGTGCCAGCAGCCTAGGTTTCGGGACACAAGCCGGGGAGCTGTTTTTT. The encoded protein is CASSLGFGTQAGELFF.